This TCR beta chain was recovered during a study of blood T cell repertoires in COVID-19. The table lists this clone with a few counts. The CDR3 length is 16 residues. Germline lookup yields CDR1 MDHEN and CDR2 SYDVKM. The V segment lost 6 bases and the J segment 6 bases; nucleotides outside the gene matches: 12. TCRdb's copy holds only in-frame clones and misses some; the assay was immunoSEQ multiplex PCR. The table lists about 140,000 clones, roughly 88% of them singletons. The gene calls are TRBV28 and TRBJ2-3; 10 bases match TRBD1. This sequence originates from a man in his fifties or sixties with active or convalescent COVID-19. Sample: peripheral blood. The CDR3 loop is CASSNYRDRGWDTQYF. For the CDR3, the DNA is TGTGCCAGCAGCAACTATCGGGACAGGGGATGGGATACGCAGTATTTT.